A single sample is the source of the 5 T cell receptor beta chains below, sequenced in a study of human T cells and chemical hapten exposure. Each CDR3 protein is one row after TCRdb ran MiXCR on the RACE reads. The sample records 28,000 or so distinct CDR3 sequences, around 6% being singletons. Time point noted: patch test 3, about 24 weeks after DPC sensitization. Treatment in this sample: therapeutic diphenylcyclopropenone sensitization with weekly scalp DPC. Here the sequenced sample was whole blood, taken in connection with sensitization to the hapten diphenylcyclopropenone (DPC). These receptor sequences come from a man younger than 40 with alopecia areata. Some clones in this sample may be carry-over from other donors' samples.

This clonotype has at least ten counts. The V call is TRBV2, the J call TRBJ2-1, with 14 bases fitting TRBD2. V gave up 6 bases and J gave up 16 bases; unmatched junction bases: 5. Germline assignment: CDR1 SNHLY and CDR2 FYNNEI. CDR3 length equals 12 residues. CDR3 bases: TGTGCCAGCAGCCCAGGACTAGCGGGAGGTTTCTTC. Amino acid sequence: CASSPGLAGGFF.

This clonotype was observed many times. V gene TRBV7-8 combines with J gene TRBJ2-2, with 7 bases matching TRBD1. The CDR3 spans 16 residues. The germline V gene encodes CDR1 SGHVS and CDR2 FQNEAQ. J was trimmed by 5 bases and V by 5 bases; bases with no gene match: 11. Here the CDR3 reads CASSPYSGTDTGELFF. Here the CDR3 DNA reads TGTGCCAGCAGCCCTTATTCCGGGACAGATACCGGGGAGCTGTTTTTT.

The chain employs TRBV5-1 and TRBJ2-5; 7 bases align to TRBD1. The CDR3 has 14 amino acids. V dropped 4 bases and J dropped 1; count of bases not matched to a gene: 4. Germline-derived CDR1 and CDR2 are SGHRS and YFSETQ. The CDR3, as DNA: TGCGCCAGCAGCATTTCAGGGGGCCAAGAGACCCAGTACTTC. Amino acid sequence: CASSISGGQETQYF.

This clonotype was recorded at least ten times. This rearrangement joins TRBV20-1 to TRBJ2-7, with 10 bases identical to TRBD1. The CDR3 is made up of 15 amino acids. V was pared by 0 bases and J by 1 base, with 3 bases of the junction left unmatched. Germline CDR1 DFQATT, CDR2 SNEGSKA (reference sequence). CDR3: CSARDGTGVSYEQYF. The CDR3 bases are TGCAGTGCTAGAGATGGGACAGGGGTATCCTACGAGCAGTACTTC.

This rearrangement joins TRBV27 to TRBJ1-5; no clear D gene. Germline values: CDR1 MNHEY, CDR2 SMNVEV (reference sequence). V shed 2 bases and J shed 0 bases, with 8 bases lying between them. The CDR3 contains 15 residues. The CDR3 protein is CASSLVPYSNQPQHF. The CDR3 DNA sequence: TGTGCCAGCAGTTTAGTACCGTATAGCAATCAGCCCCAGCATTTT.